This T cell receptor (beta chain) was obtained from a study of TIL therapy for anti-PD-1-resistant metastatic lung cancer. Study-wide context: Tumors were harvested before any PD-1/PD-L1 blockade.

Study-wide results and caveats: TIL clonotype persistence in blood showed no apparent association with response.

The immunoSEQ assay was v3. Here immunoSEQ multiplex PCR was the method, and the copy in TCRdb shows in-frame clones only, minus some. The sample includes approximately 57,000 clones, approximately 80% of them seen just once. This clone was found a few times. As yet, its antigen is unknown. The length of the CDR3 is 15 residues. The germline gives CDR1 MNHEY, CDR2 SVGAGI. Trimming removed 4 bases at V and 1 base at J, with 10 bases between. Time point: pre-treatment sample, taken before nivolumab and TIL therapy. Patients were adults with stage 4 NSCLC. The sequences come from blood, collected at baseline. This clonotype was obtained from a person aged 25-85 years with non-small cell lung cancer. The chain is built from TRBV6-5 and TRBJ2-2, with D possibly matching TRBD2 (6 bases). The CDR3, as DNA: TGTGCCAGCAGTTGGAGGGCGGAGAACACCGGGGAGCTGTTTTTT. It specifies CASSWRAENTGELFF.